The rows below give T cell receptor beta chains drawn from one sample of a study of control samples from healthy donors and cancer patients. Profiled with immunoSEQ multiplex PCR; TCRdb holds only in-frame clones, not every one. The sample has about 80,000 clones, 84% seen once; the top ten hold about 9.9%. Material for sequencing was PBMCs. These receptors were obtained from a man aged 55 to 70 with head and neck cancer. Both conserved end residues are part of each CDR3.

TRBV29-1,TRBJ2-7,CSVRDRREQYF
TRBV5-6,TRBJ2-7,CASSPLASYEQYF
TRBV3-1/TRBV3-2,TRBJ1-1,CASSQMNAGTEAFF
TRBV28,TRBJ1-5,CASRPRGAPNQPQHF
TRBV7-9,TRBJ2-5,CASSLSTAREETQYF
TRBV14,TRBJ2-7,CASSRGTSGITEQYF
TRBV5-1,TRBJ1-2,CASSSTGVNYGYTF
TRBV27,TRBJ2-1,CASTSWTNNNEQFF
TRBV10-1,TRBJ2-5,CASSGDRVETQYF
TRBV10-3,TRBJ1-2,CATQGEVWGYTF
TRBV11-2,TRBJ2-4,CASSSFVRVAKNIQYF
TRBV6-5,TRBJ2-1,CASSYSLAGANEQFF
TRBV18,TRBJ2-5,CASSPPQETQYF
TRBV16,TRBJ2-4,CATSAGPGNIQYF
TRBV28,TRBJ1-1,CASSQYRARNTEAFF
TRBV23-1,TRBJ2-3,CASSGASGWERTDTQYF
TRBV5-1,TRBJ2-1,CASSLWTGGNEQFF
TRBV19,TRBJ2-2,CASSIGSVRGRTPPFGELFF
TRBV9,TRBJ2-7,CASSVTGGANEQYF
TRBV2,TRBJ1-1,CASRGPSSEAFF
TRBV11-2,TRBJ1-1,CASSRVRMGQTEAFF
TRBV19,TRBJ1-5,CASSIDGGWNQPQHF
TRBV27,TRBJ1-2,CASSLSAGDGGYTF